This TCR beta chain is from a study of preoperative IRX-2 immunotherapy in early breast cancer. Specified treatment: preoperative locoregional IRX-2 cytokine immunotherapy. This phase Ib study tested locoregional IRX-2 cytokine immunotherapy given before surgery. V lost 4 bases and J 1 base, leaving 14 bases between the germline ends. The CDR3 extends over 15 amino acids. The V gene's germline CDR1 is SGDLS and CDR2 YYNGEE. Method: immunoSEQ multiplex PCR; TCRdb's copy keeps in-frame clones and lacks some. The sample has more than 50,000 clones, approximately 93% seen once; the top ten hold around 1.7%.

This TCR was recovered from a human donor with breast cancer. The sample was gathered from a patient treated with IRX-2 immunotherapy. The genes are TRBV9 and TRBJ2-5; D possibly corresponds to TRBD1 (6 bases). CDR3 residues: CASSPSGTRQETQYF. CDR3 DNA sequence: TGTGCCAGCAGCCCATCGGGGACACGCCAAGAGACCCAGTACTTC.